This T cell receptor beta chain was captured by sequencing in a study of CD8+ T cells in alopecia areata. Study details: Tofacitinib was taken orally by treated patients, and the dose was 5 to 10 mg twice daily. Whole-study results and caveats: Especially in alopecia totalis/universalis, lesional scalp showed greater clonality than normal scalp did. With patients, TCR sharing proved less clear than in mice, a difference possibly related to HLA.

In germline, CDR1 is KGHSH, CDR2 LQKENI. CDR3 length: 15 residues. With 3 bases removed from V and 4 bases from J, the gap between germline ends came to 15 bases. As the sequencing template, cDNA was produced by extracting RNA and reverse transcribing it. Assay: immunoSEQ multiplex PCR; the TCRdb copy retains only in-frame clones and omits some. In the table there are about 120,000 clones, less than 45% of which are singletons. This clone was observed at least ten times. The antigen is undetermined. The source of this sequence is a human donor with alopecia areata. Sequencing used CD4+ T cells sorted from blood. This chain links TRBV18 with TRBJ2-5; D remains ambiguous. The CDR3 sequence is CASSPGPQATETQYF. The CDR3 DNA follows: TGTGCCAGCTCACCCGGCCCACAAGCTACAGAGACCCAGTACTTC.